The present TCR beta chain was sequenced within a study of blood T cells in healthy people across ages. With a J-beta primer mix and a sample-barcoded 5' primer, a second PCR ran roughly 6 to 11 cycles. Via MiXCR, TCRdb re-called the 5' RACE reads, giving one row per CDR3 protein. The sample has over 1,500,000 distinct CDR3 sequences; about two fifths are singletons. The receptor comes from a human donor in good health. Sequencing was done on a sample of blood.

CDR3 region: CASSLSLAPLGPSSYNEQFF. The CDR3 DNA reads TGTGCCAGCAGCTTATCGTTGGCCCCTCTGGGTCCCAGCTCCTACAATGAGCAGTTCTTC. The chain uses TRBV7-8 and TRBJ2-1; D is uncertain. The CDR3 runs 20 residues. Germline CDR1 and CDR2: SGHVS and FQNEAQ. V lost 2 bases to trimming and J lost 0 bases, with 23 bases between them.